The present T cell receptor (beta chain) was sequenced within a study of metastatic and nonmetastatic thyroid tumors. Study information: Peripheral blood and tumor or nodule samples from malignant and benign thyroid patients were compared.

Treatment of any kind had been given to no patient before thyroid surgery. Through MiXCR, TCRdb re-clonotyped the PCR reads. This repertoire shows about 22,000 clones, around 23% found once; its top ten account for about two thirds. V gave up 6 bases and J gave up 2 bases, with 14 bases separating them. Looked up from germline, CDR1 is MNHNS and CDR2 is SASEGT. CDR3 size: 15 residues. This clone was recorded a few times. The sequence came from a male donor with papillary thyroid cancer or a benign thyroid nodule (not recorded which). Some clones in this sample may be carry-over from other donors' samples. This chain connects TRBV6-1 to TRBJ2-1, with no clear D. Source material: blood. Here the CDR3 reads CASRAKKQTYNEQFF. CDR3 bases: TGTGCCAGCAGGGCAAAGAAACAGACCTACAATGAGCAGTTCTTC.